The count of the clone carrying this T cell receptor beta chain is one. Its antigen is not known. PCR was performed using 60 Vbeta and 13 Jbeta primers. Clones were sequenced by immunoSEQ multiplex PCR, and TCRdb holds only the in-frame ones, with some missing. The data contain about 300,000 clones, 86% of them singletons. The sample originates from a study of cytomegalovirus exposure and HLA in healthy donors. Trimming at V came to 6 bases and at J to 4 bases, leaving 5 bases not matched to a gene. This CDR3 contains 14 residues. Germline CDR1 and CDR2: LNHDA and SQIVND (reference sequence). Findings and limits, study-wide: The study dropped some indistinguishable V segments, TRBV6-2 and TRBV6-3 among them.

The sequenced material came from PBMCs. The V call is TRBV19, the J call TRBJ1-1, with 10 bases matching TRBD1. The receptor was derived from a man aged 40-49 years in good health and CMV-seropositive. CDR3: CASRIGQGGTEAFF. CDR3 DNA sequence: TGTGCCAGTAGGATTGGACAGGGGGGCACTGAAGCTTTCTTT.